This record looks at one T cell receptor (beta chain) sequence and its context. This specimen includes other DNA sequences encoding the same CDR3. V dropped 3 bases and J dropped 1 base, with 8 bases sitting between them. Germline CDR1 reads SGDLS; CDR2 reads YYNGEE. CDR3 length equals 14 residues. Assay: immunoSEQ multiplex PCR; the TCRdb copy retains only in-frame clones and omits some. The sample lists approximately 2,000,000 clones, around 93% seen once, with 0.37% in the top ten. The data stem from a study of shared clonotypes between healthy human individuals. Sequenced material: naive CD4+ T cells from PBMCs. Described subset: CD45RA+ positively selected. The origin of this receptor is a man between 18 and 35 years old in good health. Some clones in this sample may be carry-over from other donors' samples. V usage is TRBV9 and J usage is TRBJ1-3, with D maybe TRBD1 (6 bases). The CDR3 is CASSGQGSGNTIYF. The DNA for the CDR3 is TGTGCCAGCAGCGGGCAGGGGTCTGGAAACACCATATATTTT.